The 10 T cell receptor beta chains listed next were all sequenced from one sample in a study of blood T cell repertoires in COVID-19. This table comes from immunoSEQ multiplex PCR, and its TCRdb copy is limited to in-frame clones, with some not included. The repertoire holds tens of thousands of clones, with around 87% as singletons. The sample taken for sequencing was peripheral blood. The receptors here all came from a human donor with acute or convalescent COVID-19. The donor label of this sample is uncertain.

The genes are TRBV7-9 and TRBJ1-1; D ambiguous. Germline CDR1 SEHNR, CDR2 FQNEAQ (reference sequence). The CDR3 is made up of 14 amino acids. Trimming left V 0 bases short and J 2 bases short, with 7 bases between. In DNA form, the CDR3 reads TGTGCCAGCAGCTTAGCGCGGGATAACACTGAAGCTTTCTTT. Its translation: CASSLARDNTEAFF.

Comment on this clone: Different DNA sequences within this sample yield the same CDR3. The rearrangement links TRBV19 to TRBJ1-1, with a possible D match to TRBD1 (6 bases). The V gene's germline CDR1 is LNHDA and CDR2 SQIVND (reference sequence). V gave up 2 bases and J gave up 5 bases, with 9 bases separating them. This CDR3 comprises 13 residues. This CDR3 reads CASSIQGWTEAFF. CDR3 coding DNA: TGTGCCAGTAGTATACAGGGGTGGACTGAAGCTTTCTTT.

The rearrangement links TRBV21-1 to TRBJ1-6. TRBV21-1 is a known pseudogene. The CDR3 runs to 15 residues. The CDR3: CASKEAWVYNSPLHF. In nucleotides, the CDR3 is TGTGCCAGCAAGGAGGCTTGGGTTTATAATTCACCCCTCCACTTT.

Note on this clone: Since the CDR3 does not end with the conserved phenylalanine or tryptophan, this likely comes from a read error. The limits of the CDR3 on the DNA are not certain, so only TCRdb's listed CDR3 is given. The chain is built from TRBV6-6 and TRBJ1-2; the DNA was not compared with TRBD1, the D call given in the table. Counting both end residues, the CDR3 totals 12 amino acids. Germline V gives CDR1 MNHNY, CDR2 SVGAGI (reference sequence). CDR3 sequence: CASSYTDGQATI.

The V gene is TRBV5-8, the J gene TRBJ2-3, with 10 bases lining up with TRBD1. The V gene end was trimmed by 0 bases and the J gene end by 2 bases; junction bases not matched to a gene: 3. The CDR3 contains 16 residues. Germline CDR1 reads SGHTS; CDR2 reads YDEGEE. CDR3 bases: TGTGCCAGCAGCTTGGGGGACAGGGGAAACACAGATACGCAGTATTTT. Its protein product is CASSLGDRGNTDTQYF.

This clone was recorded a few times. The chain carries TRBV5-4 and TRBJ1-2, with 10 bases fitting TRBD1. Trimming took 3 bases from V and 7 from J; bases not matched to a gene: 6. The CDR3 has 14 amino acids. Germline V gene data show CDR1 as SGHNT and CDR2 as YYREEE (reference sequence). CDR3 coding DNA: TGTGCCAGCAGCTCTGGACAGGGGGAAGGTGGCTACACCTTC. This codes for CASSSGQGEGGYTF.

The V and J genes are TRBV27 and TRBJ1-2; 7 bases line up with TRBD1. The junction had 9 bases not matched to a gene; V was cut back by 4 bases and J by 4 bases. The CDR3 contains 15 residues. CDR1 and CDR2 (germline): MNHEY, SMNVEV (reference sequence). CDR3 amino acids: CASSSSGTALYGYTF. CDR3 coding DNA: TGTGCCAGCAGTTCATCCGGGACAGCACTCTATGGCTACACCTTC.

The chain has TRBV28 and TRBJ1-1, with D uncertain. From germline, CDR1 is MDHEN and CDR2 SYDVKM. Deletions cut 8 bases from V and 0 bases from J, with 7 bases between. The CDR3 is 12 residues long. CDR3 sequence reads: CASCSVNTEAFF. Written as DNA, the CDR3 is TGTGCCAGCTGTTCGGTGAACACTGAAGCTTTCTTT.

The chain joins TRBV5-1 to TRBJ2-1; TRBD2 matches 8 bases. The CDR3 consists of 15 residues. V shed 4 bases and J 5 bases; nucleotides not matched to a gene: 8. The germline gives CDR1 SGHRS, CDR2 YFSETQ. DNA for the CDR3: TGCGCCAGCAGCGTCCCGGGGGGGGCAAACAATGAGCAGTTCTTC. Protein: CASSVPGGANNEQFF.

Points on this clone: Other DNA sequences from this sample encode an identical CDR3 as well. V is TRBV15 and J is TRBJ2-5, with D possibly TRBD1 on 6 matching bases. There are 14 residues in the CDR3. Germline V gives CDR1 LNHNV, CDR2 YYDKDF (reference sequence). V was pared by 0 bases and J by 2 bases, with 7 bases between. CDR3 loop: CATSRDTGQETQYF. The CDR3 DNA is TGTGCCACCAGCAGAGATACAGGGCAAGAGACCCAGTACTTC.